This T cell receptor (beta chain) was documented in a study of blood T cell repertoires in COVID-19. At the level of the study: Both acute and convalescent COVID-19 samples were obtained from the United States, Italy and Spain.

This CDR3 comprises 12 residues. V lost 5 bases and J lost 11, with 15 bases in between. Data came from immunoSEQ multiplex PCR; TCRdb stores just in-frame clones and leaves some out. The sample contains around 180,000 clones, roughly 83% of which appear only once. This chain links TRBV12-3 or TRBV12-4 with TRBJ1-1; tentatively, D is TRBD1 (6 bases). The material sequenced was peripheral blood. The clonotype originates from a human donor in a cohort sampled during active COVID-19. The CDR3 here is CASSLTGKLAFF. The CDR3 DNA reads TGTGCCAGCAGTCTTACAGGGAAATTGGCTTTCTTT.